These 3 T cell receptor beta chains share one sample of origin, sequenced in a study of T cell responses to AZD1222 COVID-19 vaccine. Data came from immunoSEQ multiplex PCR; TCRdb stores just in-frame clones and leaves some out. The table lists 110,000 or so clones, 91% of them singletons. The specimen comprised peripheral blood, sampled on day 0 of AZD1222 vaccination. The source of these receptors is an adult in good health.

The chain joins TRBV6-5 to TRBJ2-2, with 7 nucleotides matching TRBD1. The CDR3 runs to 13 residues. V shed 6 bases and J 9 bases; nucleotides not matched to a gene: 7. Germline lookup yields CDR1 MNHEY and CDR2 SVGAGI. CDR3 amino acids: CASRRDSRRELFF. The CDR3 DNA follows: TGTGCCAGCAGGAGGGACAGTCGACGGGAGCTGTTTTTT.

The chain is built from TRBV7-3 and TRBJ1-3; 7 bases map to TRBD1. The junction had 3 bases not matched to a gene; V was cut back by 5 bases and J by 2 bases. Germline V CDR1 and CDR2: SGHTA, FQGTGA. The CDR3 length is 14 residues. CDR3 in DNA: TGTGCCAGCAGCCCTACAGGGGCTGGAAACACCATATATTTT. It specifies CASSPTGAGNTIYF.

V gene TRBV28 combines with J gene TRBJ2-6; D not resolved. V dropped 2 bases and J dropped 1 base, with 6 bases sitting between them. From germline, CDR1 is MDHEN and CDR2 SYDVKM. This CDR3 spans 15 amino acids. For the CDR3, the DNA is TGTGCCAGCAGTTTACAGCTTTCTGGGGCCAACGTCCTGACTTTC. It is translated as CASSLQLSGANVLTF.